Listed below are T cell receptor beta chains from one sample, sequenced in a study of T cells in Graves' hyperthyroidism and ophthalmopathy. TCRdb analysed the multiplex PCR reads with MiXCR anew, one entry per CDR3 protein. The table records more than 250,000 distinct CDR3 sequences, about 16% of them present only once. Sequenced: blood. These receptors came from a woman aged 45-60 years with Graves' hyperthyroidism that later progressed to Graves' ophthalmopathy. Both conserved end residues are part of each CDR3. The order of the fields is J gene, V gene, clone size, D gene, CDR3 protein, CDR3 DNA. D genes are given only for firm matches. Expanded clones are given a class, and other clones once, few, many or no size at all.

>TRBJ1-2|TRBV28|many|-
CASCGHPPTYGYTF
TGTGCCAGCTGCGGACATCCACCGACCTATGGCTACACCTTC
>TRBJ1-4|TRBV18|many|-
CASSPPIGGGIEKLFF
TGTGCCAGCTCACCACCGATAGGAGGGGGAATCGAAAAACTGTTTTTT
>TRBJ1-5|TRBV6-1|many|TRBD1
CASSQMTGNNQPQHF
TGTGCCAGCAGTCAAATGACAGGGAACAATCAGCCCCAGCATTTT
>TRBJ1-5|TRBV7-8|many|-
CASSPGVLGQPQHF
TGTGCCAGCAGCCCCGGGGTTTTAGGTCAGCCCCAGCATTTT
>TRBJ2-2|TRBV20-1|many|-
CSAQEGRAITGELFF
TGCAGTGCTCAAGAGGGCCGGGCGATCACCGGGGAGCTGTTTTTT
>TRBJ2-5|TRBV5-1|many|-
CASSLFPGPQETQYF
TGCGCCAGCAGCTTGTTCCCGGGACCTCAAGAGACCCAGTACTTC
>TRBJ2-3|TRBV2|many|TRBD2
CASRRTSGVGDTQYF
TGTGCCAGCAGGCGGACTAGCGGAGTGGGAGATACGCAGTATTTT
>TRBJ1-2|TRBV12-3/TRBV12-4|many|-
CASSGGYYGYTF
TGTGCCAGCAGTGGGGGTTACTATGGCTACACCTTC
>TRBJ1-4|TRBV5-1|many|TRBD1
CASSWDRGPATNEKLFF
TGCGCCAGCAGCTGGGACAGGGGACCGGCAACTAATGAAAAACTGTTTTTT
>TRBJ2-1|TRBV9|-|TRBD2
CASSVETSGDYNEQFF
TGTGCCAGCAGCGTAGAGACTAGCGGCGACTACAATGAGCAGTTCTTC
>TRBJ2-7|TRBV5-1|many|-
CASSLRTGQSDEQYF
TGCGCCAGCAGCTTGCGAACAGGGCAATCGGACGAGCAGTACTTC
>TRBJ1-2|TRBV24-1|many|-
CATSDPVGGGYGYTF
TGTGCCACCAGTGACCCTGTAGGGGGTGGATATGGCTACACCTTC
>TRBJ2-1|TRBV20-1|many|TRBD2
CSATSGSVDEQFF
TGCAGTGCTACTAGCGGGAGCGTCGATGAGCAGTTCTTC
>TRBJ2-7|TRBV6-1|-|-
CASSPQGGSNEQYF
TGTGCCAGCAGTCCACAGGGTGGAAGCAACGAGCAGTACTTC
>TRBJ1-2|TRBV10-3|few|TRBD1
CAISSPGQDINYGYTF
TGTGCCATCAGTTCTCCCGGACAGGACATAAACTATGGCTACACCTTC
>TRBJ1-1|TRBV28|many|-
CASRRELNTEAFF
TGTGCCAGCAGGCGGGAGCTGAACACTGAAGCTTTCTTT
>TRBJ1-2|TRBV4-2|many|-
CASSRGERGRGGFDGYTF
TGTGCCAGCAGCCGAGGCGAGAGGGGTAGGGGAGGGTTCGATGGCTACACCTTC
>TRBJ1-5|TRBV6-2/TRBV6-3|few|TRBD1
CASSYSPGQGIQPQHF
TGTGCCAGCAGTTACTCTCCGGGACAGGGGATTCAGCCCCAGCATTTT
>TRBJ1-1|TRBV19|-|-
CASMVDRGLLNTEAFF
TGTGCCAGTATGGTGGATCGGGGCCTGTTGAACACTGAAGCTTTCTTT
>TRBJ2-1|TRBV10-3|many|TRBD2
CAISDDGGSRMEQFF
TGTGCCATCAGTGATGATGGCGGGAGCCGCATGGAGCAGTTCTTC
>TRBJ2-1|TRBV2|few|-
CASKGEGNSYNEQFF
TGTGCCAGCAAGGGTGAGGGGAACTCCTACAATGAGCAGTTCTTC
>TRBJ2-7|TRBV28|-|-
CASSSRTYEQYF
TGTGCCAGCAGTTCCCGAACCTACGAGCAGTACTTC
>TRBJ2-1|TRBV30|many|-
CAWTPGGPYNEQFF
TGTGCCTGGACGCCCGGGGGCCCATACAATGAGCAGTTCTTC
>TRBJ2-3|TRBV28|-|TRBD1
CASSLARGRGRKSDTRYF
TGTGCCAGCAGTTTAGCCCGGGGCAGGGGGCGCAAGTCGGATACGCGGTATTTT
>TRBJ2-6|TRBV6-2/TRBV6-3|-|TRBD1
CASSHRDRGPGANVLTF
TGTGCCAGCAGTCACCGGGACAGGGGGCCTGGGGCCAACGTCCTGACTTTC
>TRBJ1-1|TRBV5-1|many|TRBD1
CASSSLARGTVNTEAFF
TGCGCCAGCAGTAGTTTAGCTCGAGGGACAGTGAACACTGAAGCTTTCTTT
>TRBJ1-3|TRBV7-2|few|-
CASSLEAGTFSGNTVYF
TGTGCCAGCAGCTTAGAAGCAGGAACATTCTCTGGAAACACCGTATATTTT
>TRBJ2-5|TRBV18|many|-
CASSPVRETQYF
TGTGCCAGCTCACCAGTGAGAGAGACCCAGTACTTC
>TRBJ2-1|TRBV5-1|-|TRBD2
CASSPGGGGSDEQFF
TGCGCCAGCAGCCCGGGGGGGGGCGGGAGTGATGAGCAGTTCTTC
>TRBJ2-7|TRBV4-1|-|TRBD1
CASSLLGTAGAGEQYF
TGCGCCAGCAGCCTTCTCGGGACAGCCGGGGCTGGCGAGCAGTACTTC
>TRBJ2-5|TRBV10-3|many|-
CAISDSGLGETQYF
TGTGCCATCAGTGACTCGGGACTCGGGGAGACCCAGTACTTC
>TRBJ2-2|TRBV20-1|-|-
CSARDFTGSDTGELFF
TGCAGTGCTAGAGATTTTACAGGGTCTGACACCGGGGAGCTGTTTTTT
>TRBJ1-1|TRBV6-1|-|-
CASSKEQVLPEAFF
TGTGCCAGCTCGAAGGAACAGGTGCTACCTGAAGCTTTCTTT
>TRBJ1-3|TRBV20-1|many|TRBD1
CSASNYNGTGDGNTIYF
TGCAGTGCTAGTAACTACAACGGGACAGGTGATGGAAACACCATATATTTT
>TRBJ1-1|TRBV28|many|-
CASSSGQNTEAFF
TGTGCCAGCAGTTCTGGGCAGAACACTGAAGCTTTCTTT
>TRBJ2-3|TRBV20-1|many|TRBD2
CSARRREGSGDTQYF
TGCAGTGCTAGGAGGCGGGAGGGCTCGGGAGATACGCAGTATTTT
>TRBJ2-5|TRBV19|few|-
CASSIGGEETQYF
TGTGCCAGTAGTATAGGGGGAGAAGAGACCCAGTACTTC
>TRBJ1-2|TRBV20-1|many|-
CSAEDVRAGYGYTF
TGCAGTGCAGAAGACGTCCGGGCTGGCTATGGCTACACCTTC
>TRBJ2-1|TRBV2|many|-
CASSLISYNEQFF
TGTGCCAGCAGTTTGATCTCCTACAATGAGCAGTTCTTC
>TRBJ1-1|TRBV19|-|-
CASSMEGLGTEAFF
TGTGCCAGTAGTATGGAGGGCCTTGGGACTGAAGCTTTCTTT
>TRBJ1-2|TRBV10-3|-|TRBD1
CAISLQGIHYGYTF
TGTGCCATCAGCCTACAGGGGATACACTATGGCTACACCTTC
>TRBJ1-5|TRBV19|few|-
CASSMGTTIRPQHF
TGTGCCAGTAGTATGGGGACAACTATCCGGCCCCAGCATTTT
>TRBJ2-2|TRBV20-1|many|TRBD2
CSASAIASGRNTGELFF
TGCAGTGCCTCCGCTATCGCTAGCGGGAGAAATACCGGGGAGCTGTTTTTT
>TRBJ2-1|TRBV24-1|many|-
CATSDSKRGHYNEQFF
TGTGCCACCAGTGATTCAAAGCGGGGACACTACAATGAGCAGTTCTTC
>TRBJ2-3|TRBV20-1|many|-
CSVSDRSTNTQYF
TGCAGTGTGTCGGACAGATCCACAAATACGCAGTATTTT
>TRBJ1-6|TRBV13|few|-
CASSSRQTRNSPLHF
TGTGCCAGCAGCTCTCGACAGACTCGTAATTCACCCCTCCACTTT
>TRBJ1-1|TRBV28|many|-
CASSPGTWPEAFF
TGTGCCAGCAGTCCGGGGACATGGCCTGAAGCTTTCTTT
>TRBJ1-5|TRBV27|few|-
CASSLRGVNQPQHF
TGTGCCAGCAGTTTAAGGGGGGTCAATCAGCCCCAGCATTTT
>TRBJ2-3|TRBV6-2/TRBV6-3|many|TRBD2
CASSFSGFSRTDTQYF
TGTGCCAGCAGTTTTAGCGGGTTCTCCCGGACAGATACGCAGTATTTT
>TRBJ2-7|TRBV5-1|many|TRBD2
CASLHPAGGPYEQYF
TGCGCCAGCCTTCACCCAGCGGGAGGCCCCTACGAGCAGTACTTC
>TRBJ1-4|TRBV18|-|TRBD1
CASSRDRGEGKLFF
TGTGCCAGCTCACGCGACAGGGGTGAGGGAAAACTGTTTTTT
>TRBJ2-2|TRBV5-4|-|TRBD2
CASSPGLAGGPDTGELFF
TGTGCCAGCAGCCCGGGACTAGCGGGAGGGCCCGACACCGGGGAGCTGTTTTTT
>TRBJ2-3|TRBV10-3|-|TRBD2
CAISKGGPQVDTQYF
TGTGCCATCTCCAAGGGAGGGCCCCAAGTCGATACGCAGTATTTT
>TRBJ2-7|TRBV18|many|-
CASSPREVGSYEQYF
TGTGCCAGCTCACCGCGAGAGGTCGGATCCTACGAGCAGTACTTC
>TRBJ1-1|TRBV30|many|TRBD1
CASPNPDRETEAFF
TGTGCCTCCCCAAACCCGGACAGGGAGACTGAAGCTTTCTTT
>TRBJ2-2|TRBV18|many|-
CASSPPDGKNTGELFF
TGTGCCAGCTCACCGCCGGACGGAAAGAACACCGGGGAGCTGTTTTTT